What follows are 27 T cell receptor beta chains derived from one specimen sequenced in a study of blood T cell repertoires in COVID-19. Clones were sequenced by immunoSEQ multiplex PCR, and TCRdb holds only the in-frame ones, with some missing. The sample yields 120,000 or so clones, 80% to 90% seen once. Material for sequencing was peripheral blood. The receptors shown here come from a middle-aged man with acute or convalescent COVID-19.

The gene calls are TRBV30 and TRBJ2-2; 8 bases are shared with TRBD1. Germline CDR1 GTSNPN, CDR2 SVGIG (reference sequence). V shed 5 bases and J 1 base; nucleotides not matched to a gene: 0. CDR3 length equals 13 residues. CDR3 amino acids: CAWGQGNTGELFF. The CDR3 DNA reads TGTGCCTGGGGACAGGGGAACACCGGGGAGCTGTTTTTT. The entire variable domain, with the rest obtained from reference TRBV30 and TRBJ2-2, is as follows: SQTIHQWPATLVQPVGSPLSLECTVEGTSNPNLYWYRQAAGRGLQLLFYSVGIGQISSEVPQNLSASRPQDRQFILSSKKLLLSDSGFYLCAWGQGNTGELFFGEGSRLTVL.

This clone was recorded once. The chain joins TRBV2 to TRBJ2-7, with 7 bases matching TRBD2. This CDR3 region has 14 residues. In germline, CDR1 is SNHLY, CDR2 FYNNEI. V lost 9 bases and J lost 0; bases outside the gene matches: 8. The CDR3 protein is CASTPGGSSYEQYF. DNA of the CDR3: TGTGCCAGTACACCGGGGGGTAGCTCCTACGAGCAGTACTTC.

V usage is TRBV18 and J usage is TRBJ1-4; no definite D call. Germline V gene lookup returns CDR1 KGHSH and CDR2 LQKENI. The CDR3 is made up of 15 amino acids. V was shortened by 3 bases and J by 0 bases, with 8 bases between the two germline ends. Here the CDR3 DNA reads TGTGCCAGCTCACCTTCGGGTTCAACTAATGAAAAACTGTTTTTT. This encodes CASSPSGSTNEKLFF.

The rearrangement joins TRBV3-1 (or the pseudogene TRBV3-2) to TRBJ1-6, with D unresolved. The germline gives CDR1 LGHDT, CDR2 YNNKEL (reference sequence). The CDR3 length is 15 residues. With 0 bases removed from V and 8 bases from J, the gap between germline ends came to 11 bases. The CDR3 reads CASSQEGRRDSPLHF. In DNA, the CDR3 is TGTGCCAGCAGCCAAGAGGGCAGGCGGGATTCACCCCTCCACTTT.

In nucleotides, the CDR3 is TGCGCCAGCAGTTGGACAGTCTCAATGAACACTGAAGCTTTCTTT. This sequence encodes CASSWTVSMNTEAFF. J is TRBJ1-1 and V is TRBV10-2, with D possibly being TRBD1 (6 bases). Between the trimmed V and J ends, which lost 5 bases and 0 bases, there was a span of 13 bases. The CDR3 has 15 residues. Germline V lookup: CDR1 WSHSY, CDR2 SAAADI.

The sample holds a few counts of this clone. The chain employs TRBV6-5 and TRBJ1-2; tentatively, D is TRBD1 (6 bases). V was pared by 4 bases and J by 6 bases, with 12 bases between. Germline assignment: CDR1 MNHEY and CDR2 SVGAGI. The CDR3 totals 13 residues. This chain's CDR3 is CASSSPGGHGYTF. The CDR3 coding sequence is TGTGCCAGCAGTTCCCCCGGGGGGCATGGCTACACCTTC.

As DNA, the CDR3 is TGCGCCGGAGTGGCGTCTGGCTACACCTTC. Encoded protein: CAGVASGYTF. The J gene is TRBJ1-2, the V gene TRBV23-1, with D uncertain. TRBV23-1 is given ORF status, its function remaining uncertain. The CDR3 extends over 10 amino acids. V lost 11 bases to trimming and J lost 7 bases, with 11 bases between them.

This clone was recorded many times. CDR3 in DNA: TGTGCCAGCTCGGCTCAAAACGGAAACACCATATATTTT. It specifies CASSAQNGNTIYF. The chain links TRBV18 to TRBJ1-3; D uncertain. The V and J ends lost 6 bases and 4 bases respectively, with 10 bases between them. This CDR3 region has 13 residues. The germline CDR1 and CDR2 sequences are KGHSH and LQKENI.

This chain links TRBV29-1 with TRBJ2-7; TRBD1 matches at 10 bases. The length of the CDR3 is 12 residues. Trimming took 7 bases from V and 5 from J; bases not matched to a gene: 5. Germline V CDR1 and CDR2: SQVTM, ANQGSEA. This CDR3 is CSGGQGSHEQYF. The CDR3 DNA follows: TGCAGCGGGGGACAGGGGAGCCACGAGCAGTACTTC.

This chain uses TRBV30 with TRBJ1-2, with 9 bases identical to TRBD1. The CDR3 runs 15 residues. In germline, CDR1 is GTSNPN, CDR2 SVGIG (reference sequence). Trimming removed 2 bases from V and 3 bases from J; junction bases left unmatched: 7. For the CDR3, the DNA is TGTGCCTGGAGTCCTGACAGGGGGATCTACTATGGCTACACCTTC. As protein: CAWSPDRGIYYGYTF.

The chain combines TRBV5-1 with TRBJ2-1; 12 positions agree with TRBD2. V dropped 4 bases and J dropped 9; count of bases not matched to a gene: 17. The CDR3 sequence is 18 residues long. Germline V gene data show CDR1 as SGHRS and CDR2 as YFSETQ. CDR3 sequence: CASSPLFRTSGMGLEQFF. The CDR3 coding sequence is TGCGCCAGCAGCCCGTTGTTCCGGACTAGCGGGATGGGTCTTGAGCAGTTCTTC.

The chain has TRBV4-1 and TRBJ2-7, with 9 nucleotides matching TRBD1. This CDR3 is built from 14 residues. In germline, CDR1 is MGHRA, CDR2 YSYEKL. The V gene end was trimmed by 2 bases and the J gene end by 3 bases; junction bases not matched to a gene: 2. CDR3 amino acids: CASSQMDRGYEQYF. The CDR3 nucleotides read TGCGCCAGCAGCCAAATGGACAGGGGCTACGAGCAGTACTTC.

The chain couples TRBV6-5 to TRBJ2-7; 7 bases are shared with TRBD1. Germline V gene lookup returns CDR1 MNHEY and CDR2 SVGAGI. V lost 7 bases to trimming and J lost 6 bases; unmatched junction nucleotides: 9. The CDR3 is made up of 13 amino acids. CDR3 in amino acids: CASKLGQTSEQYF. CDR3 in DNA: TGTGCCAGCAAACTGGGACAGACAAGCGAGCAGTACTTC.

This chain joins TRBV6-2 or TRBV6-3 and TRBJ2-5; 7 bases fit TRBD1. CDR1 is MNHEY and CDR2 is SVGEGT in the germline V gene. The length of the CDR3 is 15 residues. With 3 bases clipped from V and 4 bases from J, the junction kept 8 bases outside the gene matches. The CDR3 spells CASSYTRQGGETQYF. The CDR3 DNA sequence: TGTGCCAGCAGTTATACCAGACAGGGCGGAGAGACCCAGTACTTC.

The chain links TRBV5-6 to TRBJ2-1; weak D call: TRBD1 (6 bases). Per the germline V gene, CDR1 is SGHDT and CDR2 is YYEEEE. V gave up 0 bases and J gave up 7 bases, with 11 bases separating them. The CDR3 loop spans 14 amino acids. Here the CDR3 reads CASSLEDSRNEQFF. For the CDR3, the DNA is TGTGCCAGCAGCTTGGAGGACAGTAGAAATGAGCAGTTCTTC.

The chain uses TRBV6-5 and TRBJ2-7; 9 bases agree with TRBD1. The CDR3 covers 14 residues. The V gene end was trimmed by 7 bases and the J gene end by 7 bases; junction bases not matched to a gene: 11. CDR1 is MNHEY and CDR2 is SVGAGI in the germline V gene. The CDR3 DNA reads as TGTGCCAGCATTAGGGACAGGGACCTTTGGGAGCAGTACTTC. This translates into CASIRDRDLWEQYF.

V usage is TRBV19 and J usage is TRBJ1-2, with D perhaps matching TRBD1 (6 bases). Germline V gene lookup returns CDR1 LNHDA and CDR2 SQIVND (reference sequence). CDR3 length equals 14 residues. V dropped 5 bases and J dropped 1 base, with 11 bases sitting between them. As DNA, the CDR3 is TGTGCCAGTAGTCCGGGACACTATAACTATGGCTACACCTTC. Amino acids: CASSPGHYNYGYTF.

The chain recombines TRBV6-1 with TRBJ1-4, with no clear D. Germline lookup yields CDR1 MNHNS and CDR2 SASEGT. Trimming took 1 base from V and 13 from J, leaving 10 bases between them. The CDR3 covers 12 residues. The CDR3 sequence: CASSEVDWGLFF. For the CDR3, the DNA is TGTGCCAGCAGTGAAGTGGACTGGGGACTGTTTTTT.

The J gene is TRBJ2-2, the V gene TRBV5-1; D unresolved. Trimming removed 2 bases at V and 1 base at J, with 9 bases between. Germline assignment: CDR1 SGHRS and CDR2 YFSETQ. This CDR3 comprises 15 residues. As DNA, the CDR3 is TGCGCCAGCAGCTTCGAGGTGATGAACACCGGGGAGCTGTTTTTT. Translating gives CASSFEVMNTGELFF.

In nucleotides, the CDR3 is TGCGCCAGCAGCAGCGGACAGATGACTAACTATGGCTACACCTTC. Translating it yields CASSSGQMTNYGYTF. The rearrangement links TRBV5-1 to TRBJ1-2; D might be TRBD1 (6 bases). This CDR3 spans 15 amino acids. Germline values: CDR1 SGHRS, CDR2 YFSETQ. The germline V and J ends were trimmed by 4 bases and 0 bases, with 13 bases remaining between them.

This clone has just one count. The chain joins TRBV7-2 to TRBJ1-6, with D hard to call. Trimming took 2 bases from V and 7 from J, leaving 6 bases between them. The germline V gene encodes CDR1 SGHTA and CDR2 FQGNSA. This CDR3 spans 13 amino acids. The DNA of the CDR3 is TGTGCCAGCAGCTTAAAGGAGAATTCACCCCTCCACTTT. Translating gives CASSLKENSPLHF.

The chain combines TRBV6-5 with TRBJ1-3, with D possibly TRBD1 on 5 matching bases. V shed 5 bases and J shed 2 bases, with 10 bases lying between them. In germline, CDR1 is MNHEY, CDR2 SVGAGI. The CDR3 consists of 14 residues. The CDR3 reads CASSPGGAGNTIYF. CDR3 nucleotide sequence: TGTGCCAGCAGTCCGGGGGGGGCTGGAAACACCATATATTTT.

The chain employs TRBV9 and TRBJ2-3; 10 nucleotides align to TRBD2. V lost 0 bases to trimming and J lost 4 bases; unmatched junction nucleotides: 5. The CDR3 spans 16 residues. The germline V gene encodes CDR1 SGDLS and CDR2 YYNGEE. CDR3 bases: TGTGCCAGCAGCGTAGCTCCCGGACTAGCGGCAGATACGCAGTATTTT. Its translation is CASSVAPGLAADTQYF. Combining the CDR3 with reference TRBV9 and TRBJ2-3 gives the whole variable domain DSGVTQTPKHLITATGQRVTLRCSPRSGDLSVYWYQQSLDQGLQFLIQYYNGEERAKGNILERFSAQQFPDLHSELNLSSLELGDSALYFCASSVAPGLAADTQYFGPGTRLTVL.

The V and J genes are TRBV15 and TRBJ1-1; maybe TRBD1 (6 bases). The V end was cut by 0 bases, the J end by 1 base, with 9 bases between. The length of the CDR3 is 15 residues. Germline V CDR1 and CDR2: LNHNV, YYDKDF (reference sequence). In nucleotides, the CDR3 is TGTGCCACCAGCAGAGACCGGGGGGCGAACACTGAAGCTTTCTTT. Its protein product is CATSRDRGANTEAFF.

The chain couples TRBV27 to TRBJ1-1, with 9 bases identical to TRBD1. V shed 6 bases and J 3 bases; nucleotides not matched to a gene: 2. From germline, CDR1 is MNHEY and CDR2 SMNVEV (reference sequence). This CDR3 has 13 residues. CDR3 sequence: CASRGTGHTEAFF. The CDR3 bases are TGTGCCAGCAGGGGGACAGGGCACACTGAAGCTTTCTTT.

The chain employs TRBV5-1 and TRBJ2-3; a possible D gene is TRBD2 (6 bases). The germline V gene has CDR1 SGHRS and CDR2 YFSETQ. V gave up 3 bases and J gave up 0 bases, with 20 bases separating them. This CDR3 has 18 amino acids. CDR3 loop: CASSWEDSTPSSTDTQYF. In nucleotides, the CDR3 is TGCGCCAGCAGCTGGGAGGATTCGACACCATCTAGCACAGATACGCAGTATTTT.

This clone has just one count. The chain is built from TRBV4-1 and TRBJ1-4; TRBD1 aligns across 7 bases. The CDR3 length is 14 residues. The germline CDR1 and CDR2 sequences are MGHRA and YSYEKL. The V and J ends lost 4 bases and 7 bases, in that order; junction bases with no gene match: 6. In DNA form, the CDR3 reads TGCGCCAGCAGCCCAAGGGGGCGCGGTGAAAAACTGTTTTTT. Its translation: CASSPRGRGEKLFF.